This T cell receptor beta chain was captured in a study of neurological immune-mediated disorders. cDNA was made by 5'RACE with 10-nucleotide random UMIs. Via MiXCR, TCRdb re-called the 5' RACE reads, giving one row per CDR3 protein. The table lists tens of thousands of distinct CDR3 sequences, around 10% of them singletons. Germline V gives CDR1 DFQATT, CDR2 SNEGSKA (reference sequence). This CDR3 has 13 amino acids. In regard to this clonotype: A read error may produce the germline difference seen at one junction end.

The chain joins TRBV20-1 to TRBJ1-6; a possible D gene is TRBD1 (5 bases). The source is a woman aged 60 to 75 in good health. Material: PBMCs. CDR3 sequence (DNA): TGCAATGCTAGGCGGGACCATAATTCACCCCTCCACTTT. Translating it yields CNARRDHNSPLHF.